Below, one T cell receptor beta chain is given with its context. Antigen unknown. The study ran its PCR with 60 Vbeta and 13 Jbeta primers. Only in-frame clones appear in the TCRdb table, and some are missing; sequencing was by immunoSEQ multiplex PCR. There are 30,000 to 35,000 clones in the sample; more than 80% occur only once, and roughly 5.6% lies in the top ten. This record belongs to a study of cytomegalovirus exposure and HLA in healthy donors. As for the study in general: HLA-typed donors were the source of about 85 million unique TCRs, which an early data release held. Study results and limitations: Among donors in an Asian-associated ancestry cluster, a later analysis reportedly found fewer N-insertions than the roughly 650-donor mean.

The CDR3 is made up of 14 amino acids. The germline V and J ends were trimmed by 8 bases and 1 base, with 12 bases remaining between them. Per germline, CDR1 LNHDA and CDR2 SQIVND (reference sequence). This TCR was sampled from a male donor in good health and CMV-seronegative. This chain uses TRBV19 with TRBJ1-5, with D perhaps matching TRBD1 (6 bases). Sequenced: PBMCs. The CDR3 loop reads CASGFGQSNQPQHF. For the CDR3, the DNA is TGTGCCAGTGGGTTCGGACAGAGCAATCAGCCCCAGCATTTT. Looking up the rest from reference TRBV19 and TRBJ1-5 gives the full variable domain: DGGITQSPKYLFRKEGQNVTLSCEQNLNHDAMYWYRQDPGQGLRLIYYSQIVNDFQKGDIAEGYSVSREKKESFPLTVTSAQKNPTAFYLCASGFGQSNQPQHFGDGTRLSIL.